This T cell receptor beta chain was sequenced for a study of CD8 T cells in ankylosing spondylitis. General study points: Reportedly, disease-linked clones are significantly enriched in ankylosing spondylitis patients' matched synovial fluid. Characteristic, it appeared, of ankylosing spondylitis blood was a TCR beta motif of fewer than 10 highly homologous variants.

TCRdb itself ran the 5' RACE reads through MiXCR, one entry per CDR3 protein. This table holds under 550,000 distinct CDR3 sequences, about 25% found once. The length of the CDR3 is 14 residues. The germline V gene encodes CDR1 SGHRS and CDR2 YFSETQ. Trimming pared 4 bases from V and 5 bases from J, leaving 16 bases between. Comment on this clonotype: Antigen specificity is unknown.

The chain joins TRBV5-1 to TRBJ2-7, with D tentatively TRBD1 (6 bases). The source is a male donor with ankylosing spondylitis. The sequenced sample was blood, either unsorted or a sorted T cell fraction (not recorded which). The CDR3, as DNA: TGCGCCAGCAGCCTCTCCGGGACAAAGGACGAGCAGTACTTC. Translated: CASSLSGTKDEQYF.